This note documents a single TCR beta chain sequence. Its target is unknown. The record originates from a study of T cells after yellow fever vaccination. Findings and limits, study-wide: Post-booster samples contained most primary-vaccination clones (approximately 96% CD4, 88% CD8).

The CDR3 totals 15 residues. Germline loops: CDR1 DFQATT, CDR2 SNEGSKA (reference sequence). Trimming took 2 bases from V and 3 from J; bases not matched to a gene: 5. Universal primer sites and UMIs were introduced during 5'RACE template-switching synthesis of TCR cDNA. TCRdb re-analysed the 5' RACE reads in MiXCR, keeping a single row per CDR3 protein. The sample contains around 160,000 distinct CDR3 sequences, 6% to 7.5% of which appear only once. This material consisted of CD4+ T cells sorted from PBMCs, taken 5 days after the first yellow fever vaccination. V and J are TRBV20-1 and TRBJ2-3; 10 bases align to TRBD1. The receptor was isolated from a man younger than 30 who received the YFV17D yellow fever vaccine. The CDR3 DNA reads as TGCAGTGCTAGAACCGGACAGGGGGTAACAGATACGCAGTATTTT. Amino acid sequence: CSARTGQGVTDTQYF.